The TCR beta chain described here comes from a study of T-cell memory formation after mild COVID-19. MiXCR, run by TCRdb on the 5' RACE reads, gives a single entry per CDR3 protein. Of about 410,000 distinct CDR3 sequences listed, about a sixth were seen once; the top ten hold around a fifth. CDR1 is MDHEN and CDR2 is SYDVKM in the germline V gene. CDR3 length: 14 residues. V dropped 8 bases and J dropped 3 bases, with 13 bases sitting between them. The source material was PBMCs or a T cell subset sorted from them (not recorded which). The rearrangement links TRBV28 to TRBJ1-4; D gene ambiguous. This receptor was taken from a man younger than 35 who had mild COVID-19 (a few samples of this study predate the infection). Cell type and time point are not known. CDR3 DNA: TGTGCCAGCTCCCTGATAAGGGCTAATGAAAAACTGTTTTTT. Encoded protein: CASSLIRANEKLFF.